This is a list of T cell receptor beta chains from one sample in a study of cytomegalovirus exposure and HLA in healthy donors. The data were produced by immunoSEQ multiplex PCR, yet TCRdb's version contains in-frame clones alone and is incomplete. The sample lists about 130,000 clones; over 70% were seen once. What was sequenced was PBMCs. All receptors come from a man aged 30 to 39 in good health and CMV-seronegative. Each CDR3 is given with its conserved first and last residue. D genes are given only for firm matches.

cdr3_aa	v_call	j_call	d_call
CAGHRDRGTEAFF	TRBV23-1	TRBJ1-1	TRBD1
CASSLGRADDYGYTF	TRBV7-9	TRBJ1-2	-
CASSQHRQGAGYTF	TRBV4-1	TRBJ1-2	TRBD1
CASRLGTGGEQYF	TRBV7-9	TRBJ2-7	TRBD1
CASSQERQAGYGYTF	TRBV14	TRBJ1-2	-
CASTTVAGGELFF	TRBV10-2	TRBJ2-2	-
CSASDQPQHF	TRBV20-1	TRBJ1-5	-
CASPLNTEAFF	TRBV7-9	TRBJ1-1	-
CASSEPGNTEAFF	TRBV5-1	TRBJ1-1	-
CASSFRYRDRGSVDEKLFF	TRBV13	TRBJ1-4	TRBD1
CSATRDRAYGYTF	TRBV29-1	TRBJ1-2	TRBD1
CASQESTDTQYF	TRBV10-3	TRBJ2-3	-
CASKRGNNYGYTF	TRBV19	TRBJ1-2	-
CASSGGDRGTYEQYF	TRBV19	TRBJ2-7	TRBD1
CASSPGTPNTGELFF	TRBV25-1	TRBJ2-2	-
CASSLSLDGLTETQYF	TRBV5-1	TRBJ2-5	-
CASSLVQEVKLFF	TRBV5-5	TRBJ1-4	-
CASSSYSYEQYF	TRBV28	TRBJ2-7	-
CASSQERDYTQYF	TRBV4-1	TRBJ2-3	-
CASSVAQRVSYEQYF	TRBV9	TRBJ2-7	-
CASSWTGDTYEQYF	TRBV5-1	TRBJ2-7	TRBD1
CASRGASGQGVYGYTF	TRBV7-9	TRBJ1-2	TRBD1
CASSLSQLGAYEQYF	TRBV28	TRBJ2-7	-
CASSPRTGGAEAFF	TRBV28	TRBJ1-1	TRBD1
CASSPPGLAGGTDTQYF	TRBV18	TRBJ2-3	TRBD2
CSVKVLAGINEQYF	TRBV29-1	TRBJ2-7	TRBD2
CASSQTGTGSGKLFF	TRBV4-3	TRBJ1-4	TRBD1
CSAEGGRGDEKLFF	TRBV29-1	TRBJ1-4	-
CASSLEGGEQFF	TRBV7-3	TRBJ2-1	-
CASSLWKDRVNQPQHF	TRBV28	TRBJ1-5	TRBD1
CASRQGGITDTEAFF	TRBV28	TRBJ1-1	TRBD1
CATSREDWTDGYTF	TRBV15	TRBJ1-2	-
CASSSNLGQGNTEAFF	TRBV5-5	TRBJ1-1	TRBD1
CASSLDRADYEQYF	TRBV13	TRBJ2-7	TRBD1
CASSSDSVRYGANVLTF	TRBV7-9	TRBJ2-6	-
CASSLKRGRGELFF	TRBV7-3	TRBJ2-2	TRBD2
CASSLTGYQNIQYF	TRBV5-1	TRBJ2-4	-
CSATGFYEQYF	TRBV20-1	TRBJ2-7	-
CASSSNLAGGPWDTQYF	TRBV27	TRBJ2-3	TRBD2
CASSLGQGAPGANVLTF	TRBV7-8	TRBJ2-6	TRBD1
CAWTPDRVPEAFF	TRBV30	TRBJ1-1	TRBD1
CASSPNTYEQYF	TRBV7-2	TRBJ2-7	-
CSVLRGSKNEKLFF	TRBV29-1	TRBJ1-4	-
CASSVGRTEPQHF	TRBV6-1	TRBJ1-5	-
CASSQDDRRNTEAFF	TRBV4-3	TRBJ1-1	-
CASSVVGRERTDTQYF	TRBV9	TRBJ2-3	TRBD2
CASSETGVSYEQYF	TRBV5-4	TRBJ2-7	TRBD1
CASSFPRTGFSTEAFF	TRBV7-2	TRBJ1-1	-
CASSAQAVGYTF	TRBV5-1	TRBJ1-2	-
CASSIGTSVGEQYF	TRBV19	TRBJ2-7	TRBD2
CAWKGQGMPPLHF	TRBV30	TRBJ1-6	TRBD1
CSAAGPRGLGTGELFF	TRBV29-1	TRBJ2-2	TRBD1
CASRLGGGTEAFF	TRBV7-3	TRBJ1-1	-
CASSEGGIPYNEQFF	TRBV25-1	TRBJ2-1	-
CASSPPLRGGETQYF	TRBV7-9	TRBJ2-5	-